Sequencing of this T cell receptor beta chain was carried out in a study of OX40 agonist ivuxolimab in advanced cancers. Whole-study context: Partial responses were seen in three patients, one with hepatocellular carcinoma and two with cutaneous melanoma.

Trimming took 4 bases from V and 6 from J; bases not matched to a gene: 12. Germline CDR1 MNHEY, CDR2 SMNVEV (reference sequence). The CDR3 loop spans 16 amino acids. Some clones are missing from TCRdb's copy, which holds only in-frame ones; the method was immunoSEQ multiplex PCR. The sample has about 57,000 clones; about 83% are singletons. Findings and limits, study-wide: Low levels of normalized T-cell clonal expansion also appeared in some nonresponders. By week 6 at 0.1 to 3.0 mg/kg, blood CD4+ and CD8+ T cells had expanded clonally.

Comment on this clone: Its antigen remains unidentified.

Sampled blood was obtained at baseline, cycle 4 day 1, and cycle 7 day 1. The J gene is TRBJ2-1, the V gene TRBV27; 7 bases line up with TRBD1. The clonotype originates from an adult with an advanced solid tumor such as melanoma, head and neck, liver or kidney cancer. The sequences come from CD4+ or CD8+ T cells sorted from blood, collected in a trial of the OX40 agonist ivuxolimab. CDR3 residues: CASSSRGPGGPNEQFF. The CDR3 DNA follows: TGTGCCAGCAGTTCAAGGGGGCCAGGGGGTCCCAATGAGCAGTTCTTC.